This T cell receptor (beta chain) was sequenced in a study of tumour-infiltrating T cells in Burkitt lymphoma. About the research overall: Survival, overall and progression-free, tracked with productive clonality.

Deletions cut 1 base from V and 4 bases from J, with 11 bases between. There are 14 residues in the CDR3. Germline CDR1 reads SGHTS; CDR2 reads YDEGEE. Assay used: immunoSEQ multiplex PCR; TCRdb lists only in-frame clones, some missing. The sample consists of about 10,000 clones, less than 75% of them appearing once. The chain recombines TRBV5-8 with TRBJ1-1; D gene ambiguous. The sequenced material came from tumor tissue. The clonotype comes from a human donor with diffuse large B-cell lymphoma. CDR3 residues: CASSLSVAFTEAFF. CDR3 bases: TGTGCCAGCAGCTTGTCTGTCGCTTTCACTGAAGCTTTCTTT.